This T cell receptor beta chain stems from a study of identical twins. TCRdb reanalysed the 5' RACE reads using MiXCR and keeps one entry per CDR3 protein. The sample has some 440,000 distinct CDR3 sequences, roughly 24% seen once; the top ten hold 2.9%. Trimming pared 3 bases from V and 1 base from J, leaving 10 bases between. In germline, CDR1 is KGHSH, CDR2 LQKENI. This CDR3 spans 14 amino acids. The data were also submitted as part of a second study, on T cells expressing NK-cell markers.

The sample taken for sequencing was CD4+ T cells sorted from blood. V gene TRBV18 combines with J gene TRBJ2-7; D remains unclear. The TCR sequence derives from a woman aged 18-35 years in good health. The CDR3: CASSPPSGSYEQYF. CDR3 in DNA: TGTGCCAGCTCACCTCCGTCCGGTTCCTACGAGCAGTACTTC. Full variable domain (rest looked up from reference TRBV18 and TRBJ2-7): NAGVMQNPRHLVRRRGQEARLRCSPMKGHSHVYWYRQLPEEGLKFMVYLQKENIIDESGMPKERFSAEFPKEGPSILRIQQVVRGDSAAYFCASSPPSGSYEQYFGPGTRLTVT.